This paragraph covers one TCR beta chain sequence. Its antigen remains undetermined. The sample holds no much larger clone one base away, and base qualities are not on file. TCR CDR3 regions were amplified from genomic DNA by multiplex PCR using the deep immunoSEQ assay. Genomic DNA extracted from each cell subset was distributed evenly over all wells of several immunoSEQ 96-well plates, and each plate served as one replicate. For sorted subsets, roughly 200 ng genomic DNA, equal to 30,000 to 35,000 T cell genomes, was loaded into each replicate PCR. The purified libraries were quantified using a Qubit 3.0 fluorometer, sized with a Bioanalyzer 2100, and then quantified again using the KAPA Library Quantification kit. Every immunoSEQ 96-well plate was sequenced on a separate single-read 150-cycle Illumina NextSeq 550 flow cell. As for how the authors treated the data: Because the immunoSEQ output held only junctional sequences and lacked quality scores, the filtering could not match the filtering applied to full-length reads. Sequences were annotated with PyIR, a Python wrapper for IgBLAST v1.9, and V/J genes and CDR3 were assigned using IMGT germline references. Reads with weak V/J assignments (E-value above 1e-6), missing CDR3, stop codons, out-of-frame junctions, or ambiguous translated residues were removed. V3J clonotypes were defined as sequences sharing an identical inferred V gene, J gene, and CDR3 amino acid sequence. To compute the percentage overlap between repertoires, the number of shared unique clonotypes was divided by the size of the smaller repertoire. Repertoire richness was assessed with RTK rarefaction, the Chao1 estimator, and Recon v2.1 estimates of unobserved clonotypes. Generation probabilities for all TCRbeta clonotypes obtained by the gDNA method from several donors were computed using OLGA. TCRdb obtained this table from immuneACCESS and retained in-frame rearrangements with V and J assigned. These tables miss some clones; where compared with another copy, unresolved V genes account for less than half of the shortfall, and the remainder is unexplained. D and trimming were read from the DNA, whereas the V and J calls and clone size are those reported in that table. The sample table records approximately 2.3 million clones; 80% to 95% of these occur just once. The ten largest clones capture 0.39% of the sample.

The donors were healthy, HIV-negative adults who had no recently reported acute infections or vaccinations. Every donor was a Caucasian adult living in Nashville, Tennessee, USA. CD4+ T cells were enriched by magnetic negative selection; naive cells were then positively selected on CD45RA, and the negative fraction formed the memory subset. Blood was collected by leukapheresis, and PBMCs were isolated by Ficoll-Histopaque density gradient centrifugation and then cryopreserved in liquid nitrogen vapor phase. Purity and quantity of every magnetically sorted T cell population were checked by analytical flow cytometry. From each sorted fraction, genomic DNA was isolated and quantified by UV absorbance on a Nanodrop 2000c. The sample is drawn from a study of shared clonotypes between healthy human individuals (dated by TCRdb to 2018 to 2021). For the study in its entirety: A couple of women and a few men aged 18 to 49 years were included in the cohort. To estimate repertoire size and how much clonotype sharing occurs between individuals, the study deeply sequenced the blood TCR repertoires of roughly 5 healthy adults. Leukapheresis yielded between about 0.94 and 8.9 billion PBMCs per donor. For each donor, three plates each were used for CD4 naive and CD4 memory, two plates were used for CD8 naive, and one plate was used for CD8 memory. To increase sequencing depth and limit assay-specific biases, TCR repertoire library preparation and sequencing were carried out by different laboratories using diverse techniques. Results and caveats for the whole study, not just this receptor: Compared with non-shared clonotypes, clonotypes shared by all four sorted-subset donors had higher generation probabilities. Rarefaction of sorted-subset datasets indicated incomplete sequencing despite the large sequencing depth. The small number of donors limited the genetic and exposure-history diversity represented. Based on pairwise subsampling, the degree of clonotype sharing among donors was expected to be affected by sequencing depth. About 4.5% of naive CD4, more than 3% of naive CD8, 2.3% of memory CD4, and approximately 0.39% of memory CD8 clonotypes were shared across several donors. Larger estimated clonotype richness was generally found for naive subsets than for memory subsets. Sampling was limited to blood, and TCR repertoires in tissue likely differ from TCR repertoires in blood.

In the germline V gene, CDR1 corresponds to MNHNS and CDR2 to SASEGT. The cysteine opens and the phenylalanine closes a CDR3 of 14 amino acids. The kept DNA is CDR3 alone, 42 bases in frame from the first base. V loses 6 bases at its end and J loses 8 bases; junction bases beyond the gene matches: 10. The TCR was taken from a man aged 18 to 35 in good health. Some clones in this sample may be carry-over from other donors' samples. The rearrangement joined TRBV6-1 to TRBJ1-2; 9 junctional bases match TRBD1. Sequenced material: naive CD4+ T cells from PBMCs. The sample's cell subset or site, from its label and the paper: CD45RA+ positively selected. The nucleotide sequence reads TGTGCCAGCAGCGGACCCCCGGACAGGGGCGGCTACACCTTC. This is translated as CASSGPPDRGGYTF.